There are a few counts of the clone carrying this TCR beta chain. The data derive from a study of response to subunit inactivated influenza vaccine. TCRdb re-called the RT-PCR reads through MiXCR, storing one row per CDR3 protein. Of roughly 780,000 distinct CDR3 sequences in the sample, around 18% were seen once. Per the germline V gene, CDR1 is MDHEN and CDR2 is SYDVKM. Trimming removed 1 base from V and 1 base from J, with 11 bases in between. The CDR3 runs to 15 residues. The chain is built from TRBV28 and TRBJ2-7; no reliable D call. The TCR was taken from a man aged 50-59 years who received an inactivated influenza vaccine. The sequenced sample was PBMCs from blood, obtained 5 to 6 days after vaccination. This CDR3 is CASSLLVGKSYEQYF. DNA for the CDR3: TGTGCCAGCAGTTTATTGGTAGGGAAGTCCTACGAGCAGTACTTC.